The 14 T cell receptor beta chains below come from one sample, sequenced in a study of cytomegalovirus exposure and HLA in healthy donors. Primers: 60 Vbeta forward and 13 Jbeta reverse. Produced via immunoSEQ multiplex PCR; TCRdb's table is partial and in-frame only. The table includes 140,000 or so clones, roughly 80% detected once. Sequencing used PBMCs. The origin of the receptors is a female donor in good health and CMV-seronegative.

This clone was detected a few times. The chain recombines TRBV10-3 with TRBJ2-5; 9 bases align to TRBD1. Germline CDR1 reads ENHRY; CDR2 reads SYGVKD. This CDR3 is built from 14 residues. Trimming at V came to 6 bases and at J to 4 bases, leaving 6 bases not matched to a gene. The CDR3 sequence: CAISQQGARETQYF. The CDR3 nucleotides are TGTGCCATCAGCCAACAGGGGGCTCGAGAGACCCAGTACTTC.

Comments on this clone: Other DNA sequences in the same sample also yield this CDR3. V is TRBV5-6 and J is TRBJ1-5; possibly TRBD1 for D (6 bases). Deletions cut 2 bases from V and 4 bases from J, with 10 bases between. This CDR3 spans 14 amino acids. Germline V gene sequence: CDR1 SGHDT, CDR2 YYEEEE. Here the CDR3 reads CASSLKGGNQPQHF. CDR3 in DNA: TGTGCCAGCAGCTTAAAAGGGGGTAATCAGCCCCAGCATTTT.

The chain couples TRBV5-1 to TRBJ1-1, with D unresolved. V dropped 7 bases and J dropped 1 base, with 14 bases sitting between them. The CDR3 has 14 amino acids. Germline-derived CDR1 and CDR2 are SGHRS and YFSETQ. The CDR3 DNA sequence: TGCGCCAGCGGCCCCGTCCCCCCGAACACTGAAGCTTTCTTT. Translated: CASGPVPPNTEAFF.

V is TRBV28 and J is TRBJ1-1, with D perhaps matching TRBD1 (6 bases). The germline V gene encodes CDR1 MDHEN and CDR2 SYDVKM. The CDR3 loop spans 14 amino acids. V was shortened by 6 bases and J by 1 base, with 12 bases between the two germline ends. The CDR3 region is CASSRRGANTEAFF. CDR3 DNA sequence: TGTGCCAGCAGCCGACGGGGGGCGAACACTGAAGCTTTCTTT.

This sequence joins TRBV6-5 and TRBJ1-2; D ambiguous. The ends were cut back, 4 bases at V and 6 bases at J, with 12 bases in the middle. Germline V gene sequence: CDR1 MNHEY, CDR2 SVGAGI. The CDR3 runs to 13 residues. The CDR3 reads CASSFQKSHGYTF. Here the CDR3 DNA reads TGTGCCAGCAGTTTTCAGAAGTCTCATGGCTACACCTTC.

The genes are TRBV14 and TRBJ1-5; TRBD1 might be the D (6 bases). V was cut by 4 bases and J by 2 bases, with 12 bases left in between. The CDR3 is made up of 15 amino acids. Germline-derived CDR1 and CDR2 are SGHDN and FVKESK. CDR3 protein: CASSPDRPGNQPQHF. In DNA form, the CDR3 reads TGTGCCAGCAGCCCAGACAGGCCGGGCAATCAGCCCCAGCATTTT.

The CDR3 spells CASILQREGHNEQFF. The CDR3, as DNA: TGTGCCAGCATCCTTCAGCGGGAGGGCCACAATGAGCAGTTCTTC. The V gene is TRBV7-6, the J gene TRBJ2-1; 10 positions match TRBD2. V lost 7 bases to trimming and J lost 5 bases; unmatched junction nucleotides: 8. The germline V gene has CDR1 SGHVS and CDR2 FNYEAQ. This CDR3 region has 15 residues.

This clone was observed once. This sequence joins TRBV7-2 and TRBJ2-3; no reliable D call. The V end lost 5 bases, the J end lost 5 bases, and 11 bases lay between the germline ends. Per germline, CDR1 SGHTA and CDR2 FQGNSA. The CDR3 length is 13 residues. DNA of the CDR3: TGTGCCAGCAGCAGCCTACGGAGAGATACGCAGTATTTT. Its translation is CASSSLRRDTQYF.

The rearrangement joins TRBV27 to TRBJ2-7; D is unclear. This CDR3 has 13 residues. The ends were cut back, 2 bases at V and 5 bases at J, with 10 bases in the middle. Looked up from germline, CDR1 is MNHEY and CDR2 is SMNVEV (reference sequence). The CDR3 is CASSLTGFHEQYF. The DNA of the CDR3 is TGTGCCAGCAGTTTAACGGGTTTCCACGAGCAGTACTTC.

The rearrangement links TRBV11-2 to TRBJ2-7, with 7 nucleotides matching TRBD1. V shed 0 bases and J 0 bases; nucleotides not matched to a gene: 5. This CDR3 has 16 amino acids. Germline V gene data show CDR1 as SGHAT and CDR2 as FQNNGV. This CDR3 is CASSLDLWDSSYEQYF. The CDR3 DNA follows: TGTGCCAGCAGCTTAGATCTGTGGGACAGCTCCTACGAGCAGTACTTC. Looking up the rest from reference TRBV11-2 and TRBJ2-7 gives the full variable domain: EAGVAQSPRYKIIEKRQSVAFWCNPISGHATLYWYQQILGQGPKLLIQFQNNGVVDDSQLPKDRFSAERLKGVDSTLKIQPAKLEDSAVYLCASSLDLWDSSYEQYFGPGTRLTVT.

V is TRBV15 and J is TRBJ1-2; weak D call: TRBD1 (5 bases). The CDR3 loop spans 16 amino acids. Between the trimmed V and J ends, which lost 1 base and 6 bases, there was a span of 18 bases. From germline, CDR1 is LNHNV and CDR2 YYDKDF (reference sequence). CDR3 residues: CATSRGGLTEGDGYTF. The CDR3, as DNA: TGTGCCACCAGCAGAGGGGGACTCACAGAAGGGGATGGCTACACCTTC.

This chain uses TRBV6-5 with TRBJ2-1; weak D call: TRBD1 (5 bases). Trimming pared 4 bases from V and 4 bases from J, leaving 17 bases between. The CDR3 is made up of 16 amino acids. Germline values: CDR1 MNHEY, CDR2 SVGAGI. For the CDR3, the DNA is TGTGCCAGCAGTTCCGGCGACAGTTTCTTTTACAATGAGCAGTTCTTC. Translated, it gives CASSSGDSFFYNEQFF.

V and J are TRBV5-6 and TRBJ1-5, with 10 bases identical to TRBD1. Losses at the gene ends were 1 base for V and 0 bases for J; bases not matched to a gene: 10. This CDR3 has 19 residues. Germline assignment: CDR1 SGHDT and CDR2 YYEEEE. Here the CDR3 reads CASSLFRDRGGSSNQPQHF. In nucleotides, the CDR3 is TGTGCCAGCAGCTTGTTTCGGGACAGGGGAGGTAGTAGCAATCAGCCCCAGCATTTT.

CDR3 sequence (DNA): TGTGCAGTGAATTTCCCAGGTGAGCAGTTCTTC. Protein sequence: CAVNFPGEQFF. The chain couples TRBV6-5 to TRBJ2-1, with unresolved D. Germline V gives CDR1 MNHEY, CDR2 SVGAGI. The CDR3 covers 11 residues.